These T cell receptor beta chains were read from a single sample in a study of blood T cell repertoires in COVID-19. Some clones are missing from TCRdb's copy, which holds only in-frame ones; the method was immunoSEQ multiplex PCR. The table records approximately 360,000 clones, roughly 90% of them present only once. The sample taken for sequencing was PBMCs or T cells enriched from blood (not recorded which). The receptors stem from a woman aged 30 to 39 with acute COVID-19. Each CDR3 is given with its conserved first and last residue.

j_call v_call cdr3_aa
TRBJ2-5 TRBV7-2 CASSPLGQGDRTQYF
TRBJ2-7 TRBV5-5 CASSVAAGGPGEQYF
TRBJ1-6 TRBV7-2 CASRPDGRSGSPLHF
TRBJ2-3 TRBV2 CASTEVELTDTQYF
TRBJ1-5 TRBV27 CASIVSNQPQHF
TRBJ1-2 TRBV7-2 CASSLGGTGGSYGYTF
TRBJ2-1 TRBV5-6 CASSLGLAGGRSSYNEQFF
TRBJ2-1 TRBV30 CAWRGGAYNEQFF
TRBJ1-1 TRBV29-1 CSARVTEAFF
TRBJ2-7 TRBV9 CASSAYSGLAGGPEQYF
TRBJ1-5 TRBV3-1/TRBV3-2 CASSHLENQPQHF
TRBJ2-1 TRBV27 CASSFRGTSGNNEQFF
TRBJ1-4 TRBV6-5 CASHPAGNEKLFF
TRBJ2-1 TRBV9 CASSGWTGFNEQFF
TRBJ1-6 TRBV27 CASSFGGYLGNSPLHF
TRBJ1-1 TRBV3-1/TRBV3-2 CASSPRAGKAFF
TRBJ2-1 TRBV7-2 CASSLGRGSGHYNEQFF
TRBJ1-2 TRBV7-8 CASSLGVGTDGYTF
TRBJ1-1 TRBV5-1 CASSLAKNTEAFF
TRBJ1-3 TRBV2 CASSEPVMAGNTIYF
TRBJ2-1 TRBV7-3 CASSPTERGGYNEQFF
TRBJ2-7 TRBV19 CASSIGAGSSEQYF
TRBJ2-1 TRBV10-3 CAISLPRLTGRDRGLGLSNEQFF
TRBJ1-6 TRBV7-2 CASSLAGGFSPLHF
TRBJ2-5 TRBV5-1 CASSFGGTRMGETQYF
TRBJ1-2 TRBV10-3 CAISEISGTAPHGYTF
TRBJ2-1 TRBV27 CASSNIPGGRNEQFF
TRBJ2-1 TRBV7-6 CASSLSLAVSYNEQFF
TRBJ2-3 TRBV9 CASSVTGPRDRVVDTQYF
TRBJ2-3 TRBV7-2 CASSFNRRPRGTDTQYF
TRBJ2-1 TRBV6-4 CASSDRDRNEQFF
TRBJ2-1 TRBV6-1 CASSEARYYNEQFF